This T cell receptor (beta chain) was retrieved from a study of OX40 agonist ivuxolimab in advanced cancers. In regard to this clone: The antigen remains unidentified.

Method: immunoSEQ multiplex PCR; TCRdb's copy keeps in-frame clones and lacks some. The table lists about 24,000 clones, 65% to 85% of them singletons, with 15% to 20% in the top ten. After removal of 4 bases from V and 7 bases from J, the junction contained 10 bases not matched to a gene. The CDR3 runs to 15 residues. Germline loops: CDR1 LNHDA, CDR2 SQIVND (reference sequence). Study observations and caveats: Among T cells, CD8+ cells averaged more expanded clones than CD4+ cells.

The starting material was CD4+ or CD8+ T cells sorted from blood, obtained in a trial of the OX40 agonist ivuxolimab. This TCR was recovered from an adult with an advanced solid tumor such as melanoma, head and neck, liver or kidney cancer. The chain combines TRBV19 with TRBJ2-5, with 9 bases matching TRBD1. CDR3 coding DNA: TGTGCCAGTAGTACAGACCGGGACAGGGCGCGGACCCAGTACTTC. Translation gives CASSTDRDRARTQYF.